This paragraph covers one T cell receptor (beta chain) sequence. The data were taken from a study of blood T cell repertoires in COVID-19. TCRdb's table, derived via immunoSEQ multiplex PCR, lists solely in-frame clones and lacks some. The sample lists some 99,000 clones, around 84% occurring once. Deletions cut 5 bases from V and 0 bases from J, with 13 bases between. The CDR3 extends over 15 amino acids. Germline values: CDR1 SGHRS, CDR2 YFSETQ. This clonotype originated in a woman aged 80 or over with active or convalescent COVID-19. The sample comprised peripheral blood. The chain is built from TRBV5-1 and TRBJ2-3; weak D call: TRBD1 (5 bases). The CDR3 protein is CASREGASSTDTQYF. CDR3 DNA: TGCGCCAGCAGGGAAGGGGCCTCTAGCACAGATACGCAGTATTTT.